This entry lists 6 T cell receptor beta chains sequenced from one sample in a study of CD8+CD57+ T cells in acquired aplastic anemia. TCR beta VDJ and CDR3 profiles were obtained from a genomic DNA template. TCRdb re-called the reads through MiXCR, storing one row per CDR3 protein. The sample comprises 98,000 or so distinct CDR3 sequences, less than 65% of which are singletons, and about 32% rests with the top ten. Sequenced sample: sorted CD4+, CD8+, or CD8+CD57+ T cells (not recorded which) from PBMCs. The receptors derive from a human donor in good health, serving as a control.

This clonotype was detected many times. J is TRBJ2-1 and V is TRBV5-5, with 8 bases that match TRBD1. The ends lost 4 bases at V and 6 bases at J; junction bases unmatched: 12. CDR3 size: 16 residues. The germline V gene has CDR1 SGHKS and CDR2 YYEKEE (reference sequence). CDR3 in DNA: TGTGCCAGCAGCGGAGGTTGGACAGGGACGGGCAATGAGCAGTTCTTC. Its translation is CASSGGWTGTGNEQFF.

The chain combines TRBV19 with TRBJ2-7; D is undetermined. V shed 5 bases and J shed 3 bases, with 11 bases lying between them. CDR3 length: 13 amino acids. CDR1 LNHDA and CDR2 SQIVND come from the germline V gene (reference sequence). The CDR3 region has the DNA TGTGCCAGTAGTGCCCAGCCCGTCTACGAGCAGTACTTC. It translates to CASSAQPVYEQYF.

This clonotype was seen many times. V usage is TRBV19 and J usage is TRBJ1-2, with D perhaps matching TRBD1 (6 bases). The CDR3 consists of 16 residues. V lost 3 bases and J lost 4, with 18 bases in between. Germline V CDR1 and CDR2: LNHDA, SQIVND (reference sequence). In nucleotides, the CDR3 is TGTGCCAGTAGTATGGACTTCACAGGGTTTAGCTATGGCTACACCTTC. Amino acids: CASSMDFTGFSYGYTF.

V gene TRBV19 combines with J gene TRBJ2-4, with D maybe TRBD2 (5 bases). This CDR3 comprises 14 residues. The V gene lost 7 bases and the J gene lost 7 bases, with 17 bases spanning the gap. Germline V gene sequence: CDR1 LNHDA, CDR2 SQIVND (reference sequence). The CDR3 protein is CASTSRELENIQYF. CDR3 DNA sequence: TGTGCCAGTACATCTAGGGAGTTGGAGAACATTCAGTACTTC.

This clonotype was picked up many times. An end of the junction does not agree with germline; a read error may underlie this. V gene TRBV4-3 combines with J gene TRBJ2-7; 9 nucleotides align to TRBD1. Germline V CDR1 and CDR2: LGHNA, YSLEER. The CDR3 loop spans 14 amino acids. The CDR3 loop is CASSQGQGRGEQYF. CDR3 coding DNA: TGTGCCAGCAGCCAGGGACAGGGACGCGGTGAGCAGTACTTC.

This chain joins TRBV9 and TRBJ1-2; TRBD1 might be the D (5 bases). CDR1 is SGDLS, CDR2 YYNGEE, per germline. The CDR3 runs to 13 residues. V lost 3 bases to trimming and J lost 0 bases, with 6 bases between them. In DNA form, the CDR3 reads TGTGCCAGCAGCGCGACAGCTAACTATGGCTACACCTTC. Amino acids: CASSATANYGYTF.